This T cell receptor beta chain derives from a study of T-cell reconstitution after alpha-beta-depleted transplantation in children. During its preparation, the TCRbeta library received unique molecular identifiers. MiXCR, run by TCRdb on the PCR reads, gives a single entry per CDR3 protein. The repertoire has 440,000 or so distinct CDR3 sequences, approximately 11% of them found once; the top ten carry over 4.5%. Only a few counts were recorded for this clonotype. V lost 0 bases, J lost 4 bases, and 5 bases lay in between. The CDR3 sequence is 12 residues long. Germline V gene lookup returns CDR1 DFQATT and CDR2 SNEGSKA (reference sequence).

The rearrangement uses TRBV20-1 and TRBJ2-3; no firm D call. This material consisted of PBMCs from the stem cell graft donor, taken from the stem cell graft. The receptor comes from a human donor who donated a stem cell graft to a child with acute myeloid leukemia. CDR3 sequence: CSARDSADTQYF. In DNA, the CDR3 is TGCAGTGCTAGAGATAGTGCAGATACGCAGTATTTT.